These 27 T cell receptor beta chains originate from one sample sequenced in a study of cytomegalovirus exposure and HLA in healthy donors (TCRdb year 2017). Receptor amplification or capture employed the immunoSEQ multiplex PCR assay. The multiplex PCR relied on a mix of 60 forward primers for TCR Vbeta segments and 13 reverse primers for TCR Jbeta segments. TCRdb re-hosts the immuneACCESS table, in-frame sequences only. Its copies lack some clones; in the studies checked, an unresolved V gene accounts for under half of them, and the cause for the rest is not known. This sample comprises over 100,000 clones, roughly three quarters of them detected only once. The leading ten clones occupy around 1.3% of the sample. The specimen was PBMCs. The receptors were gathered from a woman aged 40 to 50 in good health and CMV-seronegative.

This clone was seen a handful of times. The chain combines TRBV4-1 with TRBJ1-2; D not resolved. Germline loops: CDR1 MGHRA, CDR2 YSYEKL. Trimming left V 1 base short and J 8 bases short, with 17 bases between. This CDR3 has 15 residues. The CDR3 DNA reads as TGCGCCAGCAGCCAAGTTGGAGGGCGCCAATTGGGCTACACCTTC. It specifies CASSQVGGRQLGYTF.

The chain combines TRBV30 with TRBJ1-1; 9 bases agree with TRBD1. This CDR3 has 14 amino acids. V lost 4 bases and J lost 8; bases outside the gene matches: 11. Germline CDR1 is GTSNPN and CDR2 is SVGIG (reference sequence). The CDR3 sequence is CAWISQGAEWEAFF. The DNA for the CDR3 is TGTGCCTGGATTTCACAGGGGGCGGAATGGGAAGCTTTCTTT.

The rearrangement uses TRBV5-6 and TRBJ2-3; no clear D gene. Germline assignment: CDR1 SGHDT and CDR2 YYEEEE. Trimming removed 0 bases at V and 1 base at J, with 12 bases between. This CDR3 comprises 16 residues. In DNA, the CDR3 is TGTGCCAGCAGCTTGGCCTCATTTTCAGGCACAGATACGCAGTATTTT. It specifies CASSLASFSGTDTQYF.

The V call is TRBV5-1, the J call TRBJ1-1; 7 positions agree with TRBD1. The V gene's germline CDR1 is SGHRS and CDR2 YFSETQ. Trimming cost V 4 bases and J 0 bases; bases outside gene matches: 6. The CDR3 extends over 15 amino acids. The CDR3 sequence is CASSPPGQLNTEAFF. For the CDR3, the DNA is TGCGCCAGCAGCCCACCGGGACAGCTGAACACTGAAGCTTTCTTT.

The V call is TRBV4-2, the J call TRBJ1-1; a weak D match, TRBD1 (5 bases). The CDR3 contains 13 residues. V lost 5 bases and J 8 bases, leaving 15 bases between the germline ends. Germline V gene data show CDR1 as LGHNA and CDR2 as YNFKEQ. The DNA for the CDR3 is TGTGCCAGCAGCAAGGAGGGGATGGGCGAAGCTTTCTTT. Residues: CASSKEGMGEAFF.

The rearrangement uses TRBV29-1 and TRBJ1-2; 9 bases are shared with TRBD1. The CDR3 runs 15 residues. V gave up 2 bases and J gave up 6 bases; unmatched junction bases: 10. From germline, CDR1 is SQVTM and CDR2 ANQGSEA. Here the CDR3 reads CSVEYRDRDLNGYTF. The CDR3 region has the DNA TGCAGCGTTGAATATAGGGACAGGGACTTAAATGGCTACACCTTC.

This clone turned up a few times. The V gene is TRBV27, the J gene TRBJ2-5; the match to TRBD2 covers 9 bases. This CDR3 contains 16 residues. V trimming: 2 bases; J trimming: 1 base; junction bases outside the gene matches: 5. Germline V gives CDR1 MNHEY, CDR2 SMNVEV (reference sequence). The CDR3 DNA follows: TGTGCCAGCAGTTTACGTGCGGGGGGGATCCAAGAGACCCAGTACTTC. Translation gives CASSLRAGGIQETQYF.

CDR3 coding DNA: TGTGCCAGTAGTAGCCTAAAAGAGACCCAGTACTTC. It encodes CASSSLKETQYF. V gene TRBV19 combines with J gene TRBJ2-5; D unclear. The CDR3 consists of 12 residues. Trimming took off 4 bases at V and 3 bases at J, with 6 bases between the two ends. Germline V gene lookup returns CDR1 LNHDA and CDR2 SQIVND (reference sequence).

This chain uses TRBV28 with TRBJ2-1, with 7 bases fitting TRBD2. The V segment lost 8 bases and the J segment 5 bases; nucleotides outside the gene matches: 12. The CDR3 extends over 15 amino acids. The germline V gene has CDR1 MDHEN and CDR2 SYDVKM. The CDR3 sequence: CASERGRGLDNEQFF. Here the CDR3 DNA reads TGTGCCAGCGAGCGAGGGCGGGGGTTAGACAATGAGCAGTTCTTC.

The gene calls are TRBV11-2 and TRBJ2-6; D ambiguous. The CDR3 covers 15 residues. The V end lost 1 base, the J end lost 0 bases, and 4 bases lay between the germline ends. CDR1 and CDR2 (germline): SGHAT, FQNNGV. CDR3 bases: TGTGCCAGCAGCTTAGCTTACTCTGGGGCCAACGTCCTGACTTTC. As protein: CASSLAYSGANVLTF.

The chain recombines TRBV10-3 with TRBJ2-2; D call uncertain. CDR1 and CDR2 (germline): ENHRY, SYGVKD. CDR3 length: 14 residues. Trimming took off 3 bases at V and 2 bases at J, with 7 bases between the two ends. The CDR3, as DNA: TGTGCCATCAGTGAAACGGTCAACACCGGGGAGCTGTTTTTT. Translating it yields CAISETVNTGELFF.

The chain recombines TRBV6-5 with TRBJ1-2; no reliable D call. The germline CDR1 and CDR2 sequences are MNHEY and SVGAGI. Deletions cut 8 bases from V and 6 bases from J, with 22 bases between. The CDR3 spans 15 residues. The CDR3 is CASFQSPLPLHGYTF. In DNA form, the CDR3 reads TGTGCCAGCTTTCAGTCCCCACTACCACTCCATGGCTACACCTTC.

This clone was detected a few times. The chain uses TRBV5-1 and TRBJ2-5; 7 bases line up with TRBD1. The CDR3 sequence is 14 residues long. V lost 0 bases and J lost 11; bases outside the gene matches: 10. CDR1 and CDR2 (germline): SGHRS, YFSETQ. The CDR3 nucleotides are TGCGCCAGCAGCTTGGGACAGGGACCATGGGAGCAGTACTTC. It codes for CASSLGQGPWEQYF. Supplemented by reference TRBV5-1 and TRBJ2-5, the full variable domain reads KAGVTQTPRYLIKTRGQQVTLSCSPISGHRSVSWYQQTPGQGLQFLFEYFSETQRNKGNFPGRFSGRQFSNSRSEMNVSTLELGDSALYLCASSLGQGPWEQYFGPGTRLLVL.

There are a few counts of this clone. The chain links TRBV5-4 to TRBJ2-7; 15 bases fit TRBD2. J gave up 2 bases and V 4 bases, and 7 bases lay outside the gene matches. Germline CDR1 reads SGHNT; CDR2 reads YYREEE (reference sequence). The CDR3 has 17 amino acids. The CDR3 protein is CASSPGLAGGITYEQYF. The DNA for the CDR3 is TGTGCCAGCAGCCCGGGACTAGCGGGGGGAATAACCTACGAGCAGTACTTC.

This chain connects TRBV7-2 to TRBJ1-1, with TRBD1 identical over 7 bases. The V segment lost 4 bases and the J segment 1 base; nucleotides outside the gene matches: 15. CDR1 is SGHTA and CDR2 is FQGNSA in the germline V gene. The CDR3 is 18 residues long. The CDR3 loop is CASSSRGGDFLTNTEAFF. For the CDR3, the DNA is TGTGCCAGCAGCTCGCGAGGGGGCGATTTCCTCACGAACACTGAAGCTTTCTTT. The full variable domain, in which reference TRBV7-2 and TRBJ1-1 provide the parts outside the CDR3, is GAGVSQSPSNKVTEKGKDVELRCDPISGHTALYWYRQSLGQGLEFLIYFQGNSAPDKSGLPSDRFSAERTGGSVSTLTIQRTQQEDSAVYLCASSSRGGDFLTNTEAFFGQGTRLTVV.

This chain links TRBV9 with TRBJ2-1, with TRBD2 matching 10 bases. Germline values: CDR1 SGDLS, CDR2 YYNGEE. The V segment lost 0 bases and the J segment 8 bases; nucleotides outside the gene matches: 8. CDR3 length: 16 residues. CDR3 nucleotides: TGTGCCAGCAGCGTAGGGGGTAGCGGGGGGAGGGATGAGCAGTTCTTC. Encoded protein: CASSVGGSGGRDEQFF.

V usage is TRBV4-2 and J usage is TRBJ1-4, with TRBD1 matching 10 bases. With V trimmed by 5 bases and J by 7 bases, 10 bases remained unmatched. Germline CDR1 and CDR2: LGHNA and YNFKEQ. This CDR3 region has 16 residues. CDR3 DNA sequence: TGTGCCAGCAGCAAGCGGACAGGGGGTCTCAGTGAAAAACTGTTTTTT. It specifies CASSKRTGGLSEKLFF.

Note on this clone: Sequence at one end of the junction differs from germline and may be a read error. V and J are TRBV6-4 and TRBJ1-1, with a tentative D call TRBD1 (6 bases). Germline V lookup: CDR1 MRHNA, CDR2 SNTAGT. This CDR3 comprises 13 residues. CDR3 amino acids: CASSLQGYTKAFF. CDR3 DNA: TGTGCCAGCAGTCTACAGGGATACACTAAAGCTTTCTTT.

The J gene is TRBJ2-5, the V gene TRBV10-3; perhaps TRBD2 as D (5 bases). The CDR3 has 14 residues. Trimming took 2 bases from V and 0 from J, leaving 7 bases between them. The germline CDR1 and CDR2 sequences are ENHRY and SYGVKD. The CDR3 sequence is CAISEDYYQETQYF. The CDR3 DNA reads as TGTGCCATCAGTGAGGACTATTACCAAGAGACCCAGTACTTC.

This clone has more than one count but fewer than ten. The rearrangement links TRBV7-2 to TRBJ1-2, with TRBD1 identical over 9 bases. CDR1 and CDR2 from the germline V gene are SGHTA and FQGNSA. The CDR3 runs to 14 residues. V shed 6 bases and J 2 bases; nucleotides not matched to a gene: 4. CDR3 DNA sequence: TGTGCCAGCAGAACAGGGGGCCTAAACTATGGCTACACCTTC. Residues: CASRTGGLNYGYTF.

This clone was detected only a few times. V and J are TRBV5-1 and TRBJ1-1, with D possibly being TRBD1 (5 bases). Trimming stripped 0 bases from V and 1 base from J, with 7 bases between. The germline V gene encodes CDR1 SGHRS and CDR2 YFSETQ. The CDR3 loop spans 14 amino acids. The CDR3, as DNA: TGCGCCAGCAGCTTGGTCACAGGGAACACTGAAGCTTTCTTT. Its protein product is CASSLVTGNTEAFF.

The rearrangement uses TRBV30 and TRBJ1-1; no definite D call. V dropped 4 bases and J dropped 6 bases, with 12 bases sitting between them. The CDR3 totals 12 residues. Germline-derived CDR1 and CDR2 are GTSNPN and SVGIG (reference sequence). This chain's CDR3 is CAWNRLVSEAFF. The DNA for the CDR3 is TGTGCCTGGAATCGACTGGTCTCTGAAGCTTTCTTT.

This clone was recorded a few times. V usage is TRBV5-6 and J usage is TRBJ1-2; 7 bases match TRBD1. Germline values: CDR1 SGHDT, CDR2 YYEEEE. The CDR3 is 15 residues long. V dropped 0 bases and J dropped 2; count of bases not matched to a gene: 4. The CDR3 protein is CASSLGDSGNYGYTF. The CDR3 DNA reads as TGTGCCAGCAGCTTGGGGGACAGCGGAAACTATGGCTACACCTTC.

The sample holds a few counts of this clone. This rearrangement joins TRBV10-3 to TRBJ1-6, with D possibly TRBD1 on 6 matching bases. The CDR3 length is 15 residues. Germline V gene sequence: CDR1 ENHRY, CDR2 SYGVKD. Trimming cost V 6 bases and J 8 bases, with 17 bases left between them. The CDR3 bases are TGTGCCATCAGGGGAACCGACAGGATGGATTCACCCCTCCACTTT. Its protein product is CAIRGTDRMDSPLHF.

The gene calls are TRBV29-1 and TRBJ1-1; 10 nucleotides agree with TRBD1. V was clipped by 7 bases and J by 4 bases; unmatched bases: 3. The CDR3 has 12 residues. Germline V gene data show CDR1 as SQVTM and CDR2 as ANQGSEA. CDR3 nucleotide sequence: TGCAGCGGGGGACAGGGGACCACTGAAGCTTTCTTT. Translating gives CSGGQGTTEAFF.

This chain connects TRBV4-3 to TRBJ2-5; 9 nucleotides align to TRBD2. With V trimmed by 3 bases and J by 5 bases, 4 bases remained unmatched. Germline V gives CDR1 LGHNA, CDR2 YSLEER. The CDR3 has 14 amino acids. CDR3 region: CASSQETSGETQYF. CDR3 coding DNA: TGCGCCAGCAGCCAGGAGACTAGCGGCGAGACCCAGTACTTC.

V is TRBV5-6 and J is TRBJ2-5; D is perhaps TRBD2 (5 bases). The germline V gene has CDR1 SGHDT and CDR2 YYEEEE. V was pared by 1 base and J by 4 bases, with 11 bases between. The CDR3 consists of 14 residues. The CDR3 DNA sequence: TGTGCCAGCAGCTTGAGAGGGATAGCAGAGACCCAGTACTTC. It specifies CASSLRGIAETQYF.